The 9 T cell receptor beta chains given below trace back to one sample, sequenced in a study of blood T cell repertoires in COVID-19. Sequenced by immunoSEQ multiplex PCR; TCRdb stores in-frame clones only, minus some. Among about 210,000 clones listed, roughly 80% were seen once. Sequencing was done on a sample of peripheral blood. Receptors originate from a woman between 35 and 50 years old with active or convalescent COVID-19.

This chain links TRBV19 with TRBJ1-3; 8 bases agree with TRBD1. The CDR3 totals 17 residues. V shed 3 bases and J 2 bases; nucleotides not matched to a gene: 9. Germline CDR1 LNHDA, CDR2 SQIVND (reference sequence). CDR3 region: CASSIKVTGGAGNTIYF. CDR3 nucleotides: TGTGCCAGTAGTATTAAGGTTACAGGGGGAGCTGGAAACACCATATATTTT.

The chain employs TRBV15 and TRBJ1-2; D remains ambiguous. This CDR3 spans 15 amino acids. In germline, CDR1 is LNHNV, CDR2 YYDKDF (reference sequence). Trimming left V 0 bases short and J 5 bases short, with 13 bases between. The CDR3 loop reads CATSRDRAGGYGYTF. CDR3 DNA sequence: TGTGCCACCAGCAGAGATAGGGCAGGAGGGTATGGCTACACCTTC.

The genes are TRBV19 and TRBJ2-5; 9 bases match TRBD1. Germline values: CDR1 LNHDA, CDR2 SQIVND (reference sequence). The ends lost 3 bases at V and 4 bases at J; junction bases unmatched: 12. The length of the CDR3 is 17 residues. CDR3 sequence (DNA): TGTGCCAGTAGTATGAGCCAGTACAGGGGGCCGGGAGAGACCCAGTACTTC. Its translation is CASSMSQYRGPGETQYF.

The CDR3 nucleotides read TGTGCCAGCAGAAGGGGTGGGAATGAAAAACTGTTTTTT. It yields the protein CASRRGGNEKLFF. This chain uses TRBV6-5 with TRBJ1-4; tentatively, D is TRBD1 (5 bases). From germline, CDR1 is MNHEY and CDR2 SVGAGI. CDR3 length: 13 residues. V lost 6 bases, J lost 5 bases, and 10 bases lay in between.

The chain links TRBV30 to TRBJ1-3; D might be TRBD1 (5 bases). The CDR3 is made up of 14 amino acids. The V and J ends lost 3 bases and 4 bases respectively, with 13 bases between them. Germline lookup yields CDR1 GTSNPN and CDR2 SVGIG (reference sequence). The CDR3 DNA is TGTGCCTGGAGGGGGCTTGACTTCGGAAACACCATATATTTT. It encodes CAWRGLDFGNTIYF.

This clone occurred a few times. This chain links TRBV5-4 with TRBJ2-7; D is uncertain. This CDR3 has 14 residues. V lost 3 bases, J lost 0 bases, and 10 bases lay in between. CDR1 is SGHNT and CDR2 is YYREEE in the germline V gene (reference sequence). Written as DNA, the CDR3 is TGTGCCAGCAGCTCGACTGCTAGCTCCTACGAGCAGTACTTC. Translation: CASSSTASSYEQYF.

This clone was recorded a few times. The chain links TRBV6-5 to TRBJ1-2; tentatively, D is TRBD1 (5 bases). This CDR3 is built from 15 residues. Germline V gives CDR1 MNHEY, CDR2 SVGAGI. V was shortened by 10 bases and J by 5 bases, with 23 bases between the two germline ends. The CDR3 spells CATSMGQGGFYGYTF. The DNA of the CDR3 is TGTGCCACCTCGATGGGGCAGGGAGGATTTTATGGCTACACCTTC.

V is TRBV4-1 and J is TRBJ2-5; D is perhaps TRBD1 (6 bases). CDR1 and CDR2 from the germline V gene are MGHRA and YSYEKL. The length of the CDR3 is 16 residues. V was shortened by 0 bases and J by 5 bases, with 16 bases between the two germline ends. The CDR3 nucleotides read TGCGCCAGCAGCCAAGAGAGGGCAGGGGCTTGGGAGACCCAGTACTTC. Its translation is CASSQERAGAWETQYF.

This rearrangement joins TRBV28 to TRBJ1-1; maybe TRBD1 (5 bases). CDR1 and CDR2 (germline): MDHEN, SYDVKM. Between the trimmed V and J ends, which lost 2 bases and 5 bases, there was a span of 9 bases. The CDR3 is 13 residues long. The CDR3, as DNA: TGTGCCAGCAGTTTACAGGGAGGAACTGAAGCTTTCTTT. It yields the protein CASSLQGGTEAFF.